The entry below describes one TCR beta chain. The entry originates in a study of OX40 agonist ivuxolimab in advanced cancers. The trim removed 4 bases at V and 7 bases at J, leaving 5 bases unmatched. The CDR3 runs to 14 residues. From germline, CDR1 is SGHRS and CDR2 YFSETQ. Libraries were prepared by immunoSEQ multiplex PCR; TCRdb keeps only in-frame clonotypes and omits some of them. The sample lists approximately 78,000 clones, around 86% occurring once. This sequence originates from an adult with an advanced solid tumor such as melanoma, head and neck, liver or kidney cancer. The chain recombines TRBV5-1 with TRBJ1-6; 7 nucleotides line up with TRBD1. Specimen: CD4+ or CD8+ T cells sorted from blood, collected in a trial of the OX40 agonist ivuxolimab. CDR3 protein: CASSTGQLNSPLHF. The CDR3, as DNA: TGCGCCAGCAGCACGGGACAGCTAAATTCACCCCTCCACTTT.